The 9 T cell receptor beta chains listed next were all sequenced from one sample in a study of T cell repertoires in cytomegalovirus infection. MiXCR, run by TCRdb on the reads, gives a single entry per CDR3 protein. Of roughly 230,000 distinct CDR3 sequences in the sample, about 20% were seen once. The sequenced material came from CD8+ T cells from PBMCs. These receptors originate from a human donor in good health (CMV status not recorded). Some clones in this sample may be carry-over from other donors' samples.

The chain employs TRBV28 and TRBJ2-7; unclear D gene. V was pared by 3 bases and J by 3 bases, with 9 bases between. The germline V gene encodes CDR1 MDHEN and CDR2 SYDVKM. The CDR3 is 13 residues long. The CDR3 DNA reads TGTGCCAGCAGTTTGCCCGACTTCTACGAGCAGTACTTC. Residues: CASSLPDFYEQYF.

This clonotype was seen at least ten times. The chain employs TRBV7-9 and TRBJ1-1; D is unresolved. With 2 bases removed from V and 11 bases from J, the gap between germline ends came to 12 bases. Germline CDR1 reads SEHNR; CDR2 reads FQNEAQ (reference sequence). The length of the CDR3 is 12 residues. The CDR3 loop is CASSLSNDVAFF. The CDR3 DNA reads as TGTGCCAGCAGCTTATCAAATGACGTGGCTTTCTTT. The full variable domain, in which reference TRBV7-9 and TRBJ1-1 provide the parts outside the CDR3, is DTGVSQNPRHKITKRGQNVTFRCDPISEHNRLYWYRQTLGQGPEFLTYFQNEAQLEKSRLLSDRFSAERPKGSFSTLEIQRTEQGDSAMYLCASSLSNDVAFFGQGTRLTVV.

The chain is built from TRBV10-3 and TRBJ2-3, with TRBD2 identical over 13 bases. The CDR3 is made up of 18 amino acids. CDR1 ENHRY and CDR2 SYGVKD come from the germline V gene. V was clipped by 6 bases and J by 4 bases; unmatched bases: 13. The CDR3 here is CAISPLAGGISTADTQYF. CDR3 nucleotides: TGTGCCATCAGCCCACTAGCGGGGGGGATATCCACTGCAGATACGCAGTATTTT.

The chain links TRBV5-6 to TRBJ2-5, with D unclear. The CDR3 extends over 13 amino acids. V gave up 0 bases and J gave up 5 bases, with 8 bases separating them. Looked up from germline, CDR1 is SGHDT and CDR2 is YYEEEE. CDR3: CASSLELRETQYF. The DNA of the CDR3 is TGTGCCAGCAGCTTGGAACTTCGGGAGACCCAGTACTTC.

The gene calls are TRBV6-6 and TRBJ2-6, with 8 bases aligning to TRBD1. Germline CDR1 and CDR2: MNHNY and SVGAGI (reference sequence). There are 18 residues in the CDR3. V gave up 0 bases and J gave up 3 bases; unmatched junction bases: 7. CDR3 sequence reads: CASSYSTKQGGGANVLTF. The DNA of the CDR3 is TGTGCCAGCAGTTACTCGACAAAACAGGGGGGTGGGGCCAACGTCCTGACTTTC.

This clonotype was seen a few times. The rearrangement joins TRBV15 to TRBJ2-1; D is perhaps TRBD2 (6 bases). This CDR3 is 15 amino acids long. Germline V lookup: CDR1 LNHNV, CDR2 YYDKDF (reference sequence). Trimming stripped 0 bases from V and 8 bases from J, with 14 bases between. DNA of the CDR3: TGTGCCACCAGCAGAGATGGAGGAGGGGCCCATGAGCAGTTCTTC. Encoded protein: CATSRDGGGAHEQFF.

V usage is TRBV4-2 and J usage is TRBJ2-1; no clear D. In germline, CDR1 is LGHNA, CDR2 YNFKEQ. The CDR3 sequence is 14 residues long. V lost 2 bases and J lost 0, with 5 bases in between. CDR3: CASSQRSSYNEQFF. The DNA of the CDR3 is TGTGCCAGCAGCCAAAGGAGCTCCTACAATGAGCAGTTCTTC.

This clonotype came up many times. The chain combines TRBV28 with TRBJ2-2; tentatively, D is TRBD2 (6 bases). The CDR3 extends over 19 amino acids. Germline CDR1 and CDR2: MDHEN and SYDVKM. With 4 bases removed from V and 6 bases from J, the gap between germline ends came to 27 bases. CDR3 sequence: CASSSPDMGLHWVPGELFF. The CDR3 bases are TGTGCCAGCAGTTCCCCCGATATGGGACTCCACTGGGTGCCCGGGGAGCTGTTTTTT.

The rearrangement links TRBV6-4 to TRBJ2-3, with TRBD2 matching 8 bases. This CDR3 has 15 residues. CDR1 MRHNA and CDR2 SNTAGT come from the germline V gene. Unmatched junction bases numbered 6, after V lost 2 bases and J lost 5 bases. The CDR3 reads CASSDGRAGGDTQYF. CDR3 DNA sequence: TGTGCCAGCAGTGACGGCCGCGCGGGGGGAGATACGCAGTATTTT.